This TCR beta chain was sequenced in a study of T cells in pancreatic ductal adenocarcinoma. General study results and limits: Compared with tumor, blood showed more total productive templates and about 8-fold more clonotypes. Mean clonality was about 0.11 in tumors and about 0.07 in blood, not significantly different. Results skew toward the minority of patients with early-stage disease.

Germline-derived CDR1 and CDR2 are MDHEN and SYDVKM. The CDR3 has 12 amino acids. V lost 6 bases, J lost 3 bases, and 9 bases lay in between. No neoadjuvant therapy was given to the selected pancreatic ductal adenocarcinoma patients before their surgery. The repertoire was sequenced with immunoSEQ multiplex PCR; TCRdb's copy has only in-frame clones and lacks some. The sample contains about 100,000 clones, roughly 95% of which appear only once. With regard to this clone: Antigen unknown.

The sequenced sample consisted of PBMCs. The genes are TRBV28 and TRBJ2-7, with no clear D. The receptor was derived from a human donor with pancreatic ductal adenocarcinoma. CDR3 amino acids: CASRSPGYEQYF. In DNA, the CDR3 is TGTGCCAGCAGATCACCCGGCTACGAGCAGTACTTC.